This T cell receptor beta chain was captured by sequencing in a study of CD8 T cells in ankylosing spondylitis. TCRdb fed the 5' RACE reads into MiXCR, producing one record per CDR3 protein. In the table there are around 340,000 distinct CDR3 sequences, under 15% of which are singletons. Concerning this clonotype itself: The target antigen is unknown.

The CDR3 is 13 residues long. CDR1 is SGHAT and CDR2 is FQNNGV in the germline V gene. The ends were cut back, 1 base at V and 4 bases at J, with 7 bases in the middle. Points from the study as a whole: The study looked at matched synovial fluid samples from ankylosing spondylitis patients. Disease-linked clones were reported to be significantly enriched there.

The sequence derives from a male donor with ankylosing spondylitis or in good health (not recorded which). The V call is TRBV11-2, the J call TRBJ1-1; D is ambiguous. Sequences were obtained from blood, either unsorted or a sorted T cell fraction (not recorded which). For the CDR3, the DNA is TGTGCCAGCAGCTTAGCCGTAGGCACTGAAGCTTTCTTT. It translates to CASSLAVGTEAFF.